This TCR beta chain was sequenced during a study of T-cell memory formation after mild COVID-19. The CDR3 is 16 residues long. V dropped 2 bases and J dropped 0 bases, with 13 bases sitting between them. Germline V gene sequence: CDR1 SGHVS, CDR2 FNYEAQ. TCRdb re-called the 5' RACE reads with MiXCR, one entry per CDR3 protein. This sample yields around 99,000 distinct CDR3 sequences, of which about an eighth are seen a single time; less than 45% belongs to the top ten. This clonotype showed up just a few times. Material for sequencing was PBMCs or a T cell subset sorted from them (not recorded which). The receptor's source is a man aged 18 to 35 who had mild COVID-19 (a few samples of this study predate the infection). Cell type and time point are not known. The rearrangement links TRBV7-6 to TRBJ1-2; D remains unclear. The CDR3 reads CASSLQPGFANYGYTF. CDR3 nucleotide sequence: TGTGCCAGCAGCTTACAACCCGGATTCGCTAACTATGGCTACACCTTC.